The clone carrying this T cell receptor beta chain rates as large. Antigen: not known. The record originates from a study of vaccination effects on CD4 cells after COVID-19. Study at large: It was a median of 72 days after the second dose that post-vaccine samples were obtained.

Study-level points and caveats: In the late period after vaccination, infection- and vaccine-induced clones contracted markedly.

The assay was immunoSEQ multiplex PCR, and TCRdb's table has in-frame clones only and misses some. The table shows 25,000 to 40,000 clones, with about two thirds occurring only once. The CDR3 consists of 15 residues. V dropped 3 bases and J dropped 5; count of bases not matched to a gene: 3. Germline V gene data show CDR1 as LNHDA and CDR2 as SQIVND (reference sequence). Peptide-pool stimulation followed by sequencing identified expanded antigen-specific CD4+ clonotypes in the ViraFEST assay. The culture ran for under eleven days, and then CD4+ T cells were isolated. Participants received two doses of either the BNT162b2 or mRNA-1273 vaccine.

The clonotype comes from a human donor who received a COVID-19 vaccine. The material sequenced was CD4+ T cells from PBMCs cultured with SARS-CoV-2 spike peptides, taken after COVID-19 vaccination. V and J are TRBV19 and TRBJ1-6, with 8 bases identical to TRBD1. The CDR3 here is CASSIQTGDNSPLHF. The DNA of the CDR3 is TGTGCCAGTAGTATTCAGACAGGGGATAATTCACCCCTCCACTTT. Drawing the rest from reference TRBV19 and TRBJ1-6, the complete variable domain is DGGITQSPKYLFRKEGQNVTLSCEQNLNHDAMYWYRQDPGQGLRLIYYSQIVNDFQKGDIAEGYSVSREKKESFPLTVTSAQKNPTAFYLCASSIQTGDNSPLHFGNGTRLTVT.